A selection of T cell receptor beta chains follows, all from one sample in a study of T cells in Graves' hyperthyroidism and ophthalmopathy. TCRdb reprocessed the multiplex PCR reads with MiXCR, giving one entry per CDR3 protein. The table lists just under 750,000 distinct CDR3 sequences, roughly a third of them singletons, with 31% in the top ten. The specimen was blood. These receptors were taken from a woman in her 40s with Graves' hyperthyroidism. The CDR3 runs from the conserved cysteine through the conserved F or W. D genes are given only for firm matches. The size field is filled for only some rows; it gives once, few, many or a size class.

j_call d_call clone_size v_call cdr3_nt cdr3_aa
TRBJ1-1 TRBD1 . TRBV20-1 TGCAGTGCTGCAGGGGGAGATACTGAAGCCTTCTTT CSAAGGDTEAFF
TRBJ2-7 . few TRBV5-1 TGCGCCAGCAGCTTGGACCCCCCCCCCACCTACGAGCAGTACTTC CASSLDPPPTYEQYF
TRBJ1-2 TRBD1 . TRBV25-1 TGTGCCAGCGTAGGACAGGGAGCGCGAGGCTACACCTTC CASVGQGARGYTF
TRBJ1-2 . many TRBV19 TGTGCCAGTAGTATGCTAGCTTTGGGCTATGGCTACACCTTC CASSMLALGYGYTF
TRBJ2-7 TRBD2 few TRBV20-1 TGCAGTGCTAGAGAGACTAGCGTCGCCTACGAGCAGTACTTC CSARETSVAYEQYF
TRBJ1-1 . . TRBV19 TGTGCCAGTAGTATGAGAGCCCGAAACACTGAAGCTTTCTTT CASSMRARNTEAFF
TRBJ2-7 TRBD1 . TRBV29-1 TGCAGCGTTTCCGTGTCGGGACAGGGGATAAACTACGAGCAGTACTTC CSVSVSGQGINYEQYF
TRBJ1-4 . few TRBV7-2 TGTGCCAGCAGCCCGGGGGCGATGGGCAATGAAAAACTGTTTTTT CASSPGAMGNEKLFF
TRBJ1-6 . many TRBV5-4 TGTGCCAGCAGAGCAACAGGACAGCGATCTAATTCACCCCTCCACTTT CASRATGQRSNSPLHF
TRBJ1-1 . few TRBV12-3/TRBV12-4 TGTGCCAGCAATAACCGGGACCCAAAGACTGAAGCTTTCTTT CASNNRDPKTEAFF
TRBJ1-2 TRBD1 . TRBV15 TGTGCCACCAGCAGAGACCCGCTGATAAGACAGGGGGATGGTGAAGCCTTC CATSRDPLIRQGDGEAF
TRBJ2-7 . . TRBV19 TGTGCCAGTAGTATCGTTGCGGTTCGGCGGGGAGAGACAGCAAAGCCCTACGAGCAGTACTTC CASSIVAVRRGETAKPYEQYF
TRBJ1-2 . many TRBV6-6 TGTGCCAGCACTCATAACTATGGCTACACCTTC CASTHNYGYTF
TRBJ2-7 . . TRBV5-6 TGTGCCAGCAGCCATCCGAGCGGCATCTACGAGCAGTACTTC CASSHPSGIYEQYF
TRBJ2-7 TRBD1 few TRBV10-3 TGTGCCAGCAGTGAAGTCGACAGGGTATACGAGCAGTACTTC CASSEVDRVYEQYF
TRBJ2-7 . . TRBV7-2 TGTACCAGCAGCCCCACGAGCTCCTACGAGCAGTACTTC CTSSPTSSYEQYF
TRBJ2-7 . few TRBV28 TGTGCCAGCAGTTTACCCGACGGCTACGAGCAGTACTTC CASSLPDGYEQYF
TRBJ2-5 . . TRBV9 TGTGCCAGCAGCCCGCGGACTGGAAGTATCCAAGAGACCCAGTACTTC CASSPRTGSIQETQYF
TRBJ1-5 . few TRBV2 TGTGCCAGCAGTTCCCTATACCTGGACGGTCATAGCAATCAGCCCCAGCATTTT CASSSLYLDGHSNQPQHF
TRBJ1-2 . . TRBV7-8 TGTGCCAGCAACGAAGGGCACGGTTCGCATTGGGGCTACACCTTC CASNEGHGSHWGYTF
TRBJ2-2 TRBD1 few TRBV12-3/TRBV12-4 TGTGCCAGCAGCCGGGGGACAGGGGGCGACACCGGGGAGCTGTTTTTT CASSRGTGGDTGELFF
TRBJ2-2 . many TRBV24-1 TGTGCCACCAGTGATTGGGAGGGGGGATCGAACACCGGGGAGCTGTTTTTT CATSDWEGGSNTGELFF
TRBJ1-2 . few TRBV10-1 TGCGCCAGCAGTGAGTCCAGTAGCCCTAACTATGGCTACACCTTC CASSESSSPNYGYTF
TRBJ1-2 . many TRBV7-9 TGTGCCAGCAGCTTAGTAGGCGATGGCTACACCTTC CASSLVGDGYTF
TRBJ1-2 . . TRBV25-1 TGTGCCAGCTCACCAGCCGCTCAGGGTATTAACTATGGCTACACCTTC CASSPAAQGINYGYTF
TRBJ2-7 TRBD2 few TRBV20-1 TGCAGTGCTCGCCGGGGGGGGTACGAGCAGTACTTC CSARRGGYEQYF